The clone carrying this TCR beta chain turned up a few times. TCRdb's copy holds only in-frame clones and misses some; the assay was immunoSEQ multiplex PCR. The sample has under 140,000 clones; around 76% are singletons. These data are taken from a study of blood T cell repertoires in COVID-19. CDR3 length equals 12 residues. Trimming removed 5 bases from V and 4 bases from J, with 8 bases in between. Germline CDR1 is LGHDT and CDR2 is YNNKEL (reference sequence). The origin of this receptor is an elderly woman with acute or convalescent COVID-19. Sequencing used peripheral blood. The J gene is TRBJ2-5, the V gene TRBV3-1 (or the pseudogene TRBV3-2); D not resolved. The CDR3 protein is CASSNYGETQYF. CDR3 nucleotide sequence: TGTGCCAGCAGCAACTATGGAGAGACCCAGTACTTC.